A single sample is the source of the 10 T cell receptor beta chains below, sequenced in a study of T cell repertoires in cytomegalovirus infection. TCRdb reprocessed the reads with MiXCR, giving one entry per CDR3 protein. The data contain hundreds of thousands of distinct CDR3 sequences, more than 40% of them seen just once; the ten biggest clones take up just under 45%. These TCRs' antigens remain unknown. Sequenced here: cultured PBMCs, sampled from culture after CMV antigen stimulation. The receptors were gathered from a human donor in good health (CMV status not recorded). Some clones in this sample may be carry-over from other donors' samples.

The chain recombines TRBV10-3 with TRBJ2-1; TRBD2 aligns across 8 bases. The CDR3 covers 14 residues. Germline V gene sequence: CDR1 ENHRY, CDR2 SYGVKD. With V trimmed by 4 bases and J by 3 bases, 2 bases remained unmatched. The CDR3 sequence: CAISASGGYNEQFF. In DNA form, the CDR3 reads TGTGCCATCAGTGCCAGCGGGGGCTACAATGAGCAGTTCTTC.

The J gene is TRBJ2-3, the V gene TRBV6-6; 12 nucleotides match TRBD2. Germline V lookup: CDR1 MNHNY, CDR2 SVGAGI (reference sequence). With 2 bases clipped from V and 2 bases from J, the junction kept 5 bases outside the gene matches. This CDR3 is 17 amino acids long. The CDR3 coding sequence is TGTGCCAGCAGTTACCCCCTAGCGGGGGGGGACACAGATACGCAGTATTTT. Translated, it gives CASSYPLAGGDTDTQYF.

This rearrangement joins TRBV7-3 to TRBJ2-1; tentative D call: TRBD2 (5 bases). V gave up 5 bases and J gave up 8 bases, with 16 bases separating them. This CDR3 region has 14 residues. Per the germline V gene, CDR1 is SGHTA and CDR2 is FQGTGA. In DNA form, the CDR3 reads TGTGCCAGCAGCCCGCGAGCGAGGGCCGATGAGCAGTTCTTC. Translated: CASSPRARADEQFF.

The chain has TRBV10-2 and TRBJ2-6, with D possibly being TRBD1 (6 bases). V lost 7 bases to trimming and J lost 0 bases, with 19 bases between them. Per the germline V gene, CDR1 is WSHSY and CDR2 is SAAADI. This CDR3 is built from 18 residues. CDR3 sequence: CASTLSGDKYSGANVLTF. The CDR3 coding sequence is TGCGCCAGCACACTATCAGGGGACAAATACTCTGGGGCCAACGTCCTGACTTTC.

Remarks on this clonotype: The junction differs from germline at one of its ends, possibly a read error. The gene calls are TRBV7-6 and TRBJ1-1; D may be TRBD1 (5 bases). This CDR3 is built from 14 residues. Germline V gene lookup returns CDR1 SGHVS and CDR2 FNYEAQ. CDR3 protein: CASSASGTGTGAFF. In nucleotides, the CDR3 is TGTGCCAGCAGCGCTTCCGGGACCGGCACTGGAGCTTTCTTT.

The chain recombines TRBV7-9 with TRBJ2-1, with 12 bases fitting TRBD2. This CDR3 spans 16 amino acids. Per the germline V gene, CDR1 is SEHNR and CDR2 is FQNEAQ (reference sequence). The V gene end was trimmed by 3 bases and the J gene end by 5 bases; junction bases not matched to a gene: 5. The CDR3 DNA reads TGTGCCAGCAGCTTGAGGCTAGCGGGAGGGAACAATGAGCAGTTCTTC. Its protein is CASSLRLAGGNNEQFF.

Only a few counts were recorded for this clonotype. V gene TRBV11-2 combines with J gene TRBJ2-7; D possibly matches TRBD1 or TRBD2 (5 bases each). V gave up 5 bases and J gave up 2 bases, with 13 bases separating them. Germline CDR1 reads SGHAT; CDR2 reads FQNNGV. The CDR3 runs 14 residues. This CDR3 reads CASSPRGRPYEQYF. As DNA, the CDR3 is TGTGCCAGCAGCCCCCGGGGCCGCCCCTACGAGCAGTACTTC.

V and J are TRBV20-1 and TRBJ1-1; D remains ambiguous. The CDR3 is 11 amino acids. V was clipped by 5 bases and J by 1 base, with 5 bases between them. CDR1 and CDR2 from the germline V gene are DFQATT and SNEGSKA (reference sequence). The CDR3 region is CSAYRNTEAFF. In DNA form, the CDR3 reads TGCAGTGCTTACAGGAACACTGAAGCTTTCTTT.

This chain uses TRBV15 with TRBJ2-7, with a weak D call TRBD2 (6 bases). The CDR3 length is 16 residues. V gave up 5 bases and J gave up 1 base, with 18 bases separating them. The germline V gene has CDR1 LNHNV and CDR2 YYDKDF (reference sequence). The CDR3 nucleotides are TGTGCCACCAGCGAAGGGGACTGGGATGGGTCCTACGAGCAGTACTTC. Residues: CATSEGDWDGSYEQYF.

This chain links TRBV6-6 with TRBJ2-5; D is unclear. The CDR3 has 16 amino acids. V lost 0 bases and J 5 bases, leaving 16 bases between the germline ends. Germline CDR1 and CDR2: MNHNY and SVGAGI (reference sequence). CDR3 in amino acids: CASSYSRLGIGETQYF. CDR3 nucleotides: TGTGCCAGCAGTTACTCGAGGCTGGGAATAGGGGAGACCCAGTACTTC.